This entry concerns a single TCR beta chain. This clonotype was seen ten or more times. There is no known antigen for this receptor. Base qualities are not provided; no much larger clone lies one nucleotide away. Graves' hyperthyroidism was defined as stable when no progression to ophthalmopathy occurred over 18 months of follow-up. The hyperthyroidism patients were between 18 and 65 years old and newly diagnosed, with a disease duration of less than 2 months. Exclusion was applied to patients with uncontrolled infections, other autoimmune diseases, pregnancy or lactation. Diagnoses were established on the basis of clinical symptoms, serum thyroxine and TRAb, thyroid ultrasound, and orbital computed tomography. Ficoll-Paque density gradient centrifugation was used to isolate PBMCs from 9.5 to 10 ml of fresh peripheral blood. Total RNA was extracted with Trizol reagent, and quality was checked on an Agilent 2100 Bioanalyzer.

This sample is part of a study of T cells in Graves' hyperthyroidism and ophthalmopathy (dated by TCRdb to the late 2010s). In terms of the full investigation: Peripheral blood samples were taken at initial diagnosis, before any treatment was given. A discovery cohort of about 96 patients, about 40 with Graves' ophthalmopathy and approximately 55 with stable Graves' hyperthyroidism, was used to find distinguishing TCR V-J signatures. An independent validation cohort of 18 to 20 hyperthyroidism patients and about 16 patients who later progressed to ophthalmopathy tested prospective prediction of ophthalmopathy. The 75 to 100 discovery patients were divided at random into training and test sets in a 7:3 ratio. In addition, the study compared T-cell repertoires in thyroid tissue and in blood from roughly six Graves' hyperthyroidism patients. After blood sampling, hyperthyroidism patients were treated with methimazole at a starting dose of 30 mg daily, and ophthalmopathy patients were treated with high-dose intravenous methylprednisolone. According to the paper, TCR Vbeta CDR3 sequencing was carried out on over 130 peripheral blood samples, which came from more than 40 ophthalmopathy, under 85 hyperthyroidism and approximately 17 progressor patients.

Broader findings and caveats from the paper: In validation, the model predicted progression to ophthalmopathy with 65% to 71% sensitivity and 72% to 85% specificity, a median of about 6 months before onset. Sample size was not statistically predetermined, and blinding of investigators to group allocation was not performed. A 13 V-J signature model separated ophthalmopathy from stable hyperthyroidism, with approximately 86% sensitivity and roughly 81% specificity in cross-validation and 80%/75% in testing. Most expanded thyroid clonotypes (frequency above 0.001) were also detected in blood, a finding suggesting that blood repertoires may reflect thyroid immune responses.

The TCR beta CDR3 regions were amplified from the RNA transcripts. For the first round of RT-PCR on the TCR CDR3, the HTBI primer set was used together with the Qiagen OneStep RT-PCR kit. A second multiplex PCR round built the libraries, followed by size selection and purification. The libraries were sequenced on an Illumina HiSeq2000 using paired-end 100 bp reads. As for the original processing: SOAPnuke was used to process the raw data, throwing out any read that contained adapters or uncalled bases, had a mean Phred below 15, or lacked an exact constant-primer or identifier match. COPE v1.2.5 was used to merge the high-quality paired reads, and each unique nucleotide sequence was defined as a clonotype. Clonotypes were aligned to IMGT TRBV, TRBD and TRBJ reference segments using MiTCR v1.1. Only V-J combinations with frequency above 0.0001, covering about 99% of repertoires, were analysed. The TCS score was defined as F50 (clonal expansion) divided by E x V (chaos), with BLOSUM62-based TCRdist calculated between CDR3 peptides within each V-J. Welch's t-statistics and random forest reduced 500 to 550 V-J features to 13, which were used in a naive Bayes classifier (R e1071). The public sequencing data were trimmed at Q25 with fastp and processed into clonotypes with MiXCR by TCRdb, which kept only in-frame beta chains. Identical CDR3 protein sequences are pooled into one entry, listed with their most common genes and DNA. These V and J calls originate from TCRdb's pipeline instead of the authors' own analysis. The sample profile shows about 180,000 distinct CDR3 sequences; over 15% of them were found once. Jointly, the top ten make up around 27% of the sample.

The receptor comes from a woman aged 45-60 years with Graves' hyperthyroidism. The sample was blood.

CDR3 region: CASGLAGMEQYF. The DNA reads TGTGCCAGCGGTCTGGCAGGGATGGAGCAGTACTTC. The receptor chain draws on TRBV7-8 and TRBJ2-7, with a weak D call of TRBD1 (5 bases match). V and J are truncated by 8 bases and 7 bases respectively, leaving an intervening sequence of 15 bases. From the germline V gene, CDR1 is SGHVS and CDR2 is FQNEAQ. The CDR3 holds 12 amino acids from the cysteine to the phenylalanine. Only CDR3 DNA is held: 36 bases, read in frame from base 1.